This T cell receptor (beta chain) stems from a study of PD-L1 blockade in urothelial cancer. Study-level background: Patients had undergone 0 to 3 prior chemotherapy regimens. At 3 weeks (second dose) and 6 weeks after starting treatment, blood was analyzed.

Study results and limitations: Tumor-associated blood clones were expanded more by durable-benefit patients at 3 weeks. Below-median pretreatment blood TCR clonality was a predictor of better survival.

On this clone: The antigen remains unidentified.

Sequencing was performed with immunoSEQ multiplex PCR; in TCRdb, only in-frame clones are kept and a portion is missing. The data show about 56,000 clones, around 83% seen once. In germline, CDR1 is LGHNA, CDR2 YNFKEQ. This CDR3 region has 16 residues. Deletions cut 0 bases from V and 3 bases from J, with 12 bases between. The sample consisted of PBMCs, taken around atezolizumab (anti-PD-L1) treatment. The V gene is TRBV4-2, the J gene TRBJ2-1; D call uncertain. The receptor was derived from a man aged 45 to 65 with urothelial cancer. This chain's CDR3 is CASSQEYTVFYNEQFF. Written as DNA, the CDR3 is TGTGCCAGCAGCCAAGAATATACTGTATTCTACAATGAGCAGTTCTTC.